These T cell receptor beta chains were read from a single sample in a study of neurological immune-mediated disorders. TCRdb redid the calling of the 5' RACE reads with MiXCR, one entry per CDR3 protein. Of 35,000 to 45,000 distinct CDR3 sequences in the sample, around a tenth were seen once. Material: CD4+ T cells from blood. These receptors were obtained from a young woman with HTLV-1-associated myelopathy (HAM/TSP). The CDR3 runs from the conserved cysteine through the conserved F or W. A D gene is named only where the DNA matches it firmly. Clone sizes are shown as once, few, many, or a class for an expanded clone.

J gene: TRBJ2-1; clone size: many; D gene: -; V gene: TRBV29-1; CDR3 protein: CSVGRDSGFF; CDR3 DNA: TGCAGCGTTGGGAGGGACTCGGGGTTCTTC
J gene: TRBJ2-2; clone size: many; D gene: -; V gene: TRBV12-3/TRBV12-4; CDR3 protein: CASRFRVTGELFF; CDR3 DNA: TGTGCCAGCCGATTCAGGGTCACCGGGGAGCTGTTTTTT
J gene: TRBJ2-2; clone size: many; D gene: -; V gene: TRBV12-3/TRBV12-4; CDR3 protein: CASSFKIPGELFF; CDR3 DNA: TGTGCCAGCAGTTTTAAGATTCCCGGGGAGCTGTTTTTT
J gene: TRBJ2-3; clone size: many; D gene: TRBD2; V gene: TRBV20-1; CDR3 protein: CSALTSGASTDTQYF; CDR3 DNA: TGCAGTGCTCTTACTAGCGGGGCTAGCACAGATACGCAGTATTTT
J gene: TRBJ2-7; clone size: many; D gene: TRBD1; V gene: TRBV20-1; CDR3 protein: CSASGRTGGAEQYF; CDR3 DNA: TGCAGTGCTAGCGGCAGGACAGGGGGCGCCGAGCAGTACTTC
J gene: TRBJ2-1; clone size: many; D gene: -; V gene: TRBV20-1; CDR3 protein: CSARGLFGTATGGGSYNEQFF; CDR3 DNA: TGCAGTGCTAGAGGCCTCTTCGGGACAGCTACGGGGGGGGGGTCCTACAATGAGCAGTTCTTC
J gene: TRBJ1-4; clone size: many; D gene: -; V gene: TRBV5-1; CDR3 protein: CASSLEGRRTNEKLFF; CDR3 DNA: TGCGCCAGCAGCTTGGAAGGGCGTCGGACTAATGAAAAACTGTTTTTT
J gene: TRBJ2-2; clone size: many; D gene: -; V gene: TRBV6-2/TRBV6-3; CDR3 protein: CASSNRPLNTGELFF; CDR3 DNA: TGTGCCAGCAGCAATCGTCCTTTAAACACCGGGGAGCTGTTTTTT
J gene: TRBJ1-1; clone size: many; D gene: TRBD1; V gene: TRBV20-1; CDR3 protein: CSASDRGPRTEAFF; CDR3 DNA: TGCAGTGCTAGCGACAGGGGGCCGAGGACTGAAGCTTTCTTT
J gene: TRBJ1-4; clone size: many; D gene: -; V gene: TRBV12-3/TRBV12-4; CDR3 protein: CASRLKQGENEKLFF; CDR3 DNA: TGTGCCAGCAGACTAAAACAGGGTGAGAATGAAAAACTGTTTTTT
J gene: TRBJ1-6; clone size: many; D gene: -; V gene: TRBV20-1; CDR3 protein: CSARESIRRTYNSPLHF; CDR3 DNA: TGCAGTGCTAGAGAAAGTATAAGGAGGACCTATAATTCACCCCTCCACTTT